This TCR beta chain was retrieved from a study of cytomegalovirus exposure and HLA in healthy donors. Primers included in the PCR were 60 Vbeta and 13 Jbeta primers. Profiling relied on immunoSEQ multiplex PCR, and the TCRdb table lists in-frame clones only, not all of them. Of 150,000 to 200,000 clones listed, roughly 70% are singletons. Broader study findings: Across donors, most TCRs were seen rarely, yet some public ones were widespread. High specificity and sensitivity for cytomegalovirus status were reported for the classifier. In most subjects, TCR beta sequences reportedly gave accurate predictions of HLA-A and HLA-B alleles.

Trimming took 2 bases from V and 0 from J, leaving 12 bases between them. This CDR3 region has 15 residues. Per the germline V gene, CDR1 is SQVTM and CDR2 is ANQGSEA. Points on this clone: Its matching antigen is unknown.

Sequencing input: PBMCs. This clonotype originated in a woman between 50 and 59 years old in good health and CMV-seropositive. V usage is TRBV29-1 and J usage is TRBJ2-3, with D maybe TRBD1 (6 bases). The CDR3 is CSVEIGDTSTDTQYF. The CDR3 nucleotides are TGCAGCGTTGAAATCGGGGACACTAGCACAGATACGCAGTATTTT.